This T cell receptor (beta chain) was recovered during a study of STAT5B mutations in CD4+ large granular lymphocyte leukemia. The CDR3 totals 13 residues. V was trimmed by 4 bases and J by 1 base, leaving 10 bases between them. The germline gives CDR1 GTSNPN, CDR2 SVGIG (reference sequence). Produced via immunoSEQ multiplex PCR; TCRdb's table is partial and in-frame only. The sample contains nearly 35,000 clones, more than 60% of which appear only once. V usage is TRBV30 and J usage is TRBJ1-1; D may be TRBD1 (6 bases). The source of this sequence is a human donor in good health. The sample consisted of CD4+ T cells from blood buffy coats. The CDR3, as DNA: TGTGCCTGGACCGGACAGACGAACACTGAAGCTTTCTTT. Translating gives CAWTGQTNTEAFF.